The 19 T cell receptor beta chains listed next were all sequenced from one sample in a study of blood T cell repertoires in COVID-19. The data were produced by immunoSEQ multiplex PCR, yet TCRdb's version contains in-frame clones alone and is incomplete. Of about 670,000 clones listed, about 90% are singletons. The sequencing input was peripheral blood. The receptors here all came from a woman in her late teens or twenties with acute or convalescent COVID-19.

The CDR3 nucleotides are TGTGCCAGCAGCCGATACAGGGACTCCTACAATGAGCAGTTCTTC. This translates into CASSRYRDSYNEQFF. This rearrangement joins TRBV3-1 (or the pseudogene TRBV3-2) to TRBJ2-1, with D perhaps matching TRBD1 (6 bases). The CDR3 is 15 residues long. Germline CDR1 and CDR2: LGHDT and YNNKEL (reference sequence). V lost 4 bases, J lost 0 bases, and 10 bases lay in between.

This clone was seen just once. The rearrangement joins TRBV10-3 to TRBJ2-2, with TRBD1 as a possible D gene (6 bases). The V gene lost 0 bases and the J gene lost 4 bases, with 6 bases spanning the gap. This CDR3 is 14 amino acids long. CDR1 is ENHRY, CDR2 SYGVKD, per germline. The CDR3 sequence is CAISESQGTGELFF. The DNA of the CDR3 is TGTGCCATCAGTGAGTCACAGGGCACCGGGGAGCTGTTTTTT.

The chain joins TRBV10-3 to TRBJ1-6, with D tentatively TRBD1 (6 bases). Trimming removed 10 bases at V and 6 bases at J, with 10 bases between. CDR1 is ENHRY, CDR2 SYGVKD, per germline. This CDR3 comprises 12 residues. Here the CDR3 DNA reads TGTGCCACACAGGGAATTAATTCACCCCTCCACTTT. As protein: CATQGINSPLHF.

V usage is TRBV29-1 and J usage is TRBJ1-1; D not resolved. V lost 3 bases and J 8 bases, leaving 7 bases between the germline ends. The CDR3 covers 10 residues. The germline CDR1 and CDR2 sequences are SQVTM and ANQGSEA. The DNA of the CDR3 is TGCAGCGTTGATTCAGGAGAAGCTTTCTTT. Amino acids: CSVDSGEAFF.

CDR3 DNA sequence: TGCGCCAGCAGCTTAGGGACTAGCGGCGATACGCAGTATTTT. This gives the protein CASSLGTSGDTQYF. This rearrangement joins TRBV5-1 to TRBJ2-3, with 11 positions matching TRBD2. Germline-derived CDR1 and CDR2 are SGHRS and YFSETQ. The CDR3 runs to 14 residues. Losses at the gene ends were 2 bases for V and 6 bases for J; bases not matched to a gene: 2.

This clone came up once. V gene TRBV18 combines with J gene TRBJ2-2, with 8 bases that match TRBD1. This CDR3 comprises 16 residues. V was clipped by 0 bases and J by 7 bases; unmatched bases: 7. The germline V gene encodes CDR1 KGHSH and CDR2 LQKENI. CDR3 sequence reads: CASSPPGTGRIGELFF. The CDR3 DNA follows: TGTGCCAGCTCACCACCCGGGACAGGTCGGATCGGGGAGCTGTTTTTT.

The gene calls are TRBV4-2 and TRBJ2-2, with 13 positions matching TRBD2. The ends lost 8 bases at V and 2 bases at J; junction bases unmatched: 14. Germline CDR1 reads LGHNA; CDR2 reads YNFKEQ. This CDR3 contains 19 residues. CDR3 residues: CASARGRLAGGRNTGELFF. DNA for the CDR3: TGTGCCAGCGCAAGGGGAAGACTAGCGGGGGGCAGAAACACCGGGGAGCTGTTTTTT.

The rearrangement links TRBV11-3 to TRBJ2-2; TRBD2 is a possible D gene (6 bases). CDR1 is SGHNT and CDR2 is YENEEA in the germline V gene. Trimming took off 3 bases at V and 6 bases at J, with 8 bases between the two ends. The CDR3 extends over 13 amino acids. The DNA of the CDR3 is TGTGCCAGCAGCTTGCGGGGTCCCGGGGAGCTGTTTTTT. The encoded protein is CASSLRGPGELFF.

With respect to this clone: Other DNA sequences in the same sample also yield this CDR3. This rearrangement joins TRBV5-4 to TRBJ2-1; the match to TRBD2 covers 7 bases. The CDR3 contains 13 residues. The V segment lost 4 bases and the J segment 3 bases; nucleotides outside the gene matches: 1. CDR1 SGHNT and CDR2 YYREEE come from the germline V gene (reference sequence). CDR3 coding DNA: TGTGCCAGCAGCGGGGGGGGCTACAATGAGCAGTTCTTC. Its translation is CASSGGGYNEQFF. Looking up the rest from reference TRBV5-4 and TRBJ2-1 gives the full variable domain: ETGVTQSPTHLIKTRGQQVTLRCSSQSGHNTVSWYQQALGQGPQFIFQYYREEENGRGNFPPRFSGLQFPNYSSELNVNALELDDSALYLCASSGGGYNEQFFGPGTRLTVL.

The chain combines TRBV7-2 with TRBJ1-1; no clear D. The CDR3 has 15 amino acids. The V and J ends lost 5 bases and 0 bases respectively, with 13 bases between them. Germline-derived CDR1 and CDR2 are SGHTA and FQGNSA. CDR3 DNA: TGTGCCAGCAGCCCACCTAGGAAAATGAACACTGAAGCTTTCTTT. This translates into CASSPPRKMNTEAFF. The complete variable domain, with remaining parts taken from reference TRBV7-2 and TRBJ1-1, reads GAGVSQSPSNKVTEKGKDVELRCDPISGHTALYWYRQSLGQGLEFLIYFQGNSAPDKSGLPSDRFSAERTGGSVSTLTIQRTQQEDSAVYLCASSPPRKMNTEAFFGQGTRLTVV.

This rearrangement joins TRBV6-5 to TRBJ2-1; TRBD2 might be the D (7 bases). CDR3 size: 13 residues. V lost 2 bases, J lost 9 bases, and 11 bases lay in between. Germline CDR1 reads MNHEY; CDR2 reads SVGAGI. This CDR3 reads CASSYAGAIEQFF. The CDR3 region has the DNA TGTGCCAGCAGTTACGCGGGGGCCATTGAGCAGTTCTTC.

J is TRBJ1-4 and V is TRBV6-6, with TRBD1 as a possible D gene (6 bases). V lost 0 bases to trimming and J lost 10 bases, with 12 bases between them. The CDR3 has 14 amino acids. The germline CDR1 and CDR2 sequences are MNHNY and SVGAGI (reference sequence). The CDR3 is CASSYSTGMRKLFF. The CDR3 coding sequence is TGTGCCAGCAGTTACTCCACAGGGATGCGAAAACTGTTTTTT.

The chain carries TRBV28 and TRBJ1-5; 8 positions agree with TRBD1. V shed 8 bases, J shed 7 bases, and the junction held 10 bases outside the gene matches. Germline V gene data show CDR1 as MDHEN and CDR2 as SYDVKM. The CDR3 totals 14 residues. The CDR3 reads CASHQTGERQPQHF. CDR3 bases: TGTGCCAGCCACCAGACAGGGGAACGACAGCCCCAGCATTTT.

This clone appeared a single time. The chain employs TRBV5-1 and TRBJ2-7, with D perhaps matching TRBD2 (6 bases). The germline gives CDR1 SGHRS, CDR2 YFSETQ. CDR3 size: 13 residues. The germline V and J ends were trimmed by 1 base and 7 bases, with 12 bases remaining between them. In DNA, the CDR3 is TGCGCCAGCAGCTTGATAGACAGCGGGGAGCAGTACTTC. It is translated as CASSLIDSGEQYF.

This clone appeared a single time. The V gene is TRBV4-3, the J gene TRBJ1-1; 7 nucleotides agree with TRBD1. CDR3 length equals 13 residues. Germline trimming cut 3 bases from V and 5 bases from J; bases unmatched to any gene: 3. Germline V gives CDR1 LGHNA, CDR2 YSLEER. The CDR3, as DNA: TGCGCCAGCAGCCATCGGACAGGTACTGAAGCTTTCTTT. Residues: CASSHRTGTEAFF.

The V gene is TRBV5-1, the J gene TRBJ2-7; D might be TRBD2 (6 bases). The length of the CDR3 is 20 residues. Trimming stripped 0 bases from V and 1 base from J, with 26 bases between. Germline V CDR1 and CDR2: SGHRS, YFSETQ. CDR3 bases: TGCGCCAGCAGCTTGGTTCCACCGGGACTCCCTAGACGGACTTCCTACGAGCAGTACTTC. Its protein is CASSLVPPGLPRRTSYEQYF.

This clone was found once. The chain is built from TRBV20-1 and TRBJ1-2; TRBD1 aligns across 9 bases. With V trimmed by 3 bases and J by 4 bases, 6 bases remained unmatched. The CDR3 has 14 residues. Germline CDR1 reads DFQATT; CDR2 reads SNEGSKA (reference sequence). The DNA for the CDR3 is TGCAGTGCTAGTGGAGACAGGGGGGTCTATGGCTACACCTTC. It yields the protein CSASGDRGVYGYTF.

V gene TRBV7-2 combines with J gene TRBJ2-7; 9 bases agree with TRBD2. Losses at the gene ends were 1 base for V and 7 bases for J; bases not matched to a gene: 11. The CDR3 has 16 amino acids. Germline values: CDR1 SGHTA, CDR2 FQGNSA. The CDR3 loop reads CASSLEVASGVREQYF. The DNA for the CDR3 is TGTGCCAGCAGCTTAGAAGTGGCTAGCGGGGTTCGAGAGCAGTACTTC.

J is TRBJ1-2 and V is TRBV6-5, with D unclear. Trimming took 6 bases from V and 6 from J, leaving 17 bases between them. CDR3 length: 14 amino acids. Germline CDR1 MNHEY, CDR2 SVGAGI. CDR3 DNA: TGTGCCAGCAGCTCACTCGGGTCTTACCATGGCTACACCTTC. Amino acids: CASSSLGSYHGYTF.